The 24 T cell receptor beta chains listed next were all sequenced from one sample in a study of cytomegalovirus exposure and HLA in healthy donors. The PCR was carried out with 60 Vbeta primers and 13 Jbeta primers. The repertoire was sequenced with immunoSEQ multiplex PCR; TCRdb's copy has only in-frame clones and lacks some. The sample yields 130,000 or so clones, over 65% seen once. Sample: PBMCs. These receptors were obtained from a man aged 40-50 years in good health and CMV-seronegative.

The chain joins TRBV19 to TRBJ1-1; D may be TRBD1 (6 bases). Per germline, CDR1 LNHDA and CDR2 SQIVND (reference sequence). This CDR3 comprises 14 residues. With 3 bases removed from V and 1 base from J, the gap between germline ends came to 9 bases. The CDR3 here is CASSIGTPNTEAFF. The CDR3, as DNA: TGTGCCAGTAGTATTGGGACACCGAACACTGAAGCTTTCTTT.

The rearrangement joins TRBV7-3 to TRBJ2-5, with TRBD2 identical over 12 bases. The CDR3 sequence is 15 residues long. Germline CDR1 SGHTA, CDR2 FQGTGA. The ends lost 6 bases at V and 5 bases at J; junction bases unmatched: 7. The CDR3 DNA reads TGTGCCAGCAGAACTAGCGGGAGGCCGGGGGAGACCCAGTACTTC. This sequence encodes CASRTSGRPGETQYF.

The genes are TRBV4-3 and TRBJ2-5; 9 bases match TRBD2. The DNA end lines up better with TRBJ2-7; the J call may be wrong. Germline-derived CDR1 and CDR2 are LGHNA and YSLEER. This CDR3 is built from 15 residues. Here the CDR3 reads CASSQDLAGGGEQYF. CDR3 nucleotides: TGCGCCAGCAGCCAAGATCTTGCGGGGGGGGGCGAGCAGTACTTC.

The V gene is TRBV2, the J gene TRBJ1-1; D unclear. V was clipped by 6 bases and J by 7 bases, with 15 bases between them. Germline CDR1 reads SNHLY; CDR2 reads FYNNEI. The CDR3 loop spans 13 amino acids. The CDR3 loop is CASREGRPFEAFF. As DNA, the CDR3 is TGTGCCAGCAGGGAGGGAAGGCCGTTTGAAGCTTTCTTT.

The chain is built from TRBV9 and TRBJ2-7, with 10 bases identical to TRBD1. V dropped 4 bases and J dropped 3; count of bases not matched to a gene: 4. Germline loops: CDR1 SGDLS, CDR2 YYNGEE. This CDR3 is 14 amino acids long. CDR3 sequence reads: CASSIGTGDYEQYF. CDR3 sequence (DNA): TGTGCCAGCAGCATCGGGACAGGGGACTACGAGCAGTACTTC.

The chain uses TRBV4-1 and TRBJ1-1; 8 bases match TRBD1. Germline V gene lookup returns CDR1 MGHRA and CDR2 YSYEKL. The CDR3 consists of 14 residues. With V trimmed by 4 bases and J by 7 bases, 8 bases remained unmatched. The CDR3 sequence is CASSRGQGTVEAFF. The CDR3 DNA reads TGCGCCAGCAGCCGAGGACAGGGTACGGTTGAAGCTTTCTTT.

As to this clone: An end of the junction differs from the germline gene, which may be a read error. The gene calls are TRBV7-7 and TRBJ2-5; a weak D match, TRBD2 (5 bases). The CDR3 loop spans 15 amino acids. Germline V CDR1 and CDR2: SSHAT, FNYEAQ (reference sequence). For the CDR3, the DNA is TGTGCTAGCAGCTTAGCCTTCGGACTTATGAGGACCCAGTACTTC. It translates to CASSLAFGLMRTQYF.

The chain uses TRBV6-6 and TRBJ2-7, with TRBD1 identical over 8 bases. V trimming: 4 bases; J trimming: 6 bases; junction bases outside the gene matches: 5. The CDR3 is made up of 13 amino acids. Per the germline V gene, CDR1 is MNHNY and CDR2 is SVGAGI (reference sequence). The CDR3 DNA reads as TGTGCCAGCAGTTCACAGGGGGAGAGCGAGCAGTACTTC. Translated, it gives CASSSQGESEQYF.

The J gene is TRBJ1-5, the V gene TRBV27; no clear D gene. The V and J ends lost 2 bases and 5 bases respectively, with 7 bases between them. The CDR3 covers 13 residues. The germline CDR1 and CDR2 sequences are MNHEY and SMNVEV (reference sequence). CDR3 residues: CASSLDNYQPQHF. Written as DNA, the CDR3 is TGTGCCAGCAGTTTAGACAACTATCAGCCCCAGCATTTT.

The V call is TRBV18, the J call TRBJ1-2; D may be TRBD1 (5 bases). With 5 bases removed from V and 4 bases from J, the gap between germline ends came to 8 bases. This CDR3 contains 12 residues. The V gene's germline CDR1 is KGHSH and CDR2 LQKENI. The CDR3: CASSVDSYGYTF. The CDR3 region has the DNA TGTGCCAGCTCAGTAGACAGCTATGGCTACACCTTC. Together with reference TRBV18 and TRBJ1-2, the CDR3 gives the full variable domain: NAGVMQNPRHLVRRRGQEARLRCSPMKGHSHVYWYRQLPEEGLKFMVYLQKENIIDESGMPKERFSAEFPKEGPSILRIQQVVRGDSAAYFCASSVDSYGYTFGSGTRLTVV.

The chain joins TRBV30 to TRBJ1-5; TRBD1 is a possible D gene (5 bases). CDR3 length equals 13 residues. Trimming left V 2 bases short and J 7 bases short, with 12 bases between. Germline CDR1 and CDR2: GTSNPN and SVGIG (reference sequence). The CDR3 loop is CAWSTWGGQPQHF. DNA of the CDR3: TGTGCCTGGAGTACCTGGGGGGGACAGCCCCAGCATTTT. The variable domain in full, completed from reference TRBV30 and TRBJ1-5, reads SQTIHQWPATLVQPVGSPLSLECTVEGTSNPNLYWYRQAAGRGLQLLFYSVGIGQISSEVPQNLSASRPQDRQFILSSKKLLLSDSGFYLCAWSTWGGQPQHFGDGTRLSIL.

The V gene is TRBV9, the J gene TRBJ1-2; unclear D gene. V shed 0 bases and J shed 10 bases, with 22 bases lying between them. The CDR3 covers 16 residues. Per the germline V gene, CDR1 is SGDLS and CDR2 is YYNGEE. The CDR3, as DNA: TGTGCCAGCAGCGTAGCCCCCGGCGGGGTTTTAGAGGTCTACACCTTC. It encodes CASSVAPGGVLEVYTF. Together with reference TRBV9 and TRBJ1-2, the CDR3 gives the full variable domain: DSGVTQTPKHLITATGQRVTLRCSPRSGDLSVYWYQQSLDQGLQFLIQYYNGEERAKGNILERFSAQQFPDLHSELNLSSLELGDSALYFCASSVAPGGVLEVYTFGSGTRLTVV.

The chain links TRBV12-2 to TRBJ1-4; the table's TRBD1 call for D was not verified on the DNA. TRBV12-2 is designated a pseudogene. This CDR3 comprises 18 residues. CDR3 in amino acids: CASRHSLAGDRPMGKLFF. The CDR3 region has the DNA TGTGCAAGTCGGCACTCCCTAGCCGGGGACAGGCCGATGGGGAAACTGTTTTTT.

Here the CDR3 reads CASSRGTGGYEQYF. The CDR3 DNA sequence: TGTGCCAGCAGTAGGGGGACAGGGGGCTACGAGCAGTACTTC. The chain couples TRBV6-1 to TRBJ2-7; TRBD1 aligns across 11 bases. With V trimmed by 5 bases and J by 3 bases, 3 bases remained unmatched. CDR1 is MNHNS and CDR2 is SASEGT in the germline V gene. This CDR3 is 14 amino acids long.

This clone was recorded a few times. The chain employs TRBV19 and TRBJ2-7, with a weak D call TRBD1 (6 bases). Germline CDR1 and CDR2: LNHDA and SQIVND (reference sequence). There are 16 residues in the CDR3. Trimming removed 2 bases at V and 0 bases at J, with 14 bases between. In DNA, the CDR3 is TGTGCCAGTAGTATAACCCGGACAGATAGCTCCTACGAGCAGTACTTC. Protein product: CASSITRTDSSYEQYF. The whole variable domain, remainder taken from reference TRBV19 and TRBJ2-7, is DGGITQSPKYLFRKEGQNVTLSCEQNLNHDAMYWYRQDPGQGLRLIYYSQIVNDFQKGDIAEGYSVSREKKESFPLTVTSAQKNPTAFYLCASSITRTDSSYEQYFGPGTRLTVT.

This chain joins TRBV4-3 and TRBJ1-4; tentatively, D is TRBD1 (6 bases). The CDR3 sequence is 15 residues long. V was pared by 0 bases and J by 8 bases, with 13 bases between. The germline V gene has CDR1 LGHNA and CDR2 YSLEER. CDR3 sequence reads: CASSQDRGGREKLFF. As DNA, the CDR3 is TGCGCCAGCAGCCAAGATCGGGGGGGGCGAGAAAAACTGTTTTTT.

The CDR3 DNA reads as TGTGCCAGTAGTTTCCGGACAGGGGCGAATCAGCCCCAGCATTTT. Amino acid sequence: CASSFRTGANQPQHF. J is TRBJ1-5 and V is TRBV19; 9 bases fit TRBD1. The CDR3 runs 15 residues. The J segment lost 4 bases and the V segment lost 5 bases, leaving 6 bases of the junction unmatched. The V gene's germline CDR1 is LNHDA and CDR2 SQIVND (reference sequence).

The V and J genes are TRBV2 and TRBJ2-3, with TRBD2 matching 9 bases. Germline-derived CDR1 and CDR2 are SNHLY and FYNNEI. This CDR3 has 15 amino acids. V shed 9 bases and J 0 bases; nucleotides not matched to a gene: 7. CDR3 DNA: TGTGCCAGTAGCGGGGGAGGAACTAGCACAGATACGCAGTATTTT. It codes for CASSGGGTSTDTQYF.

V usage is TRBV9 and J usage is TRBJ2-2, with 12 bases fitting TRBD2. Germline values: CDR1 SGDLS, CDR2 YYNGEE. With 4 bases clipped from V and 5 bases from J, the junction kept 12 bases outside the gene matches. The CDR3 is made up of 18 amino acids. CDR3 nucleotides: TGTGCCAGCAGCCCGAGGGGTCCCGGGACTAGCGGGACCGGGGAGCTGTTTTTT. Translation gives CASSPRGPGTSGTGELFF.

The rearrangement joins TRBV7-9 to TRBJ2-3, with D possibly being TRBD2 (6 bases). Germline CDR1 reads SEHNR; CDR2 reads FQNEAQ (reference sequence). There are 11 residues in the CDR3. V lost 5 bases, J lost 9 bases, and 9 bases lay in between. The CDR3 reads CASSPRETQYF. Written as DNA, the CDR3 is TGTGCCAGCAGCCCCCGGGAGACGCAGTATTTT.

The chain combines TRBV7-8 with TRBJ2-2, with D possibly being TRBD1 (5 bases). This CDR3 spans 16 amino acids. V lost 2 bases, J lost 4 bases, and 14 bases lay in between. Germline V gene lookup returns CDR1 SGHVS and CDR2 FQNEAQ. The CDR3, as DNA: TGTGCCAGCAGCTTACTTAGGGGTCAGGGCACCGGGGAGCTGTTTTTT. Amino acids: CASSLLRGQGTGELFF.

The J gene is TRBJ2-1, the V gene TRBV7-8, with D possibly matching TRBD2 (6 bases). The V gene lost 4 bases and the J gene lost 4 bases, with 14 bases spanning the gap. The CDR3 contains 15 residues. Germline CDR1 SGHVS, CDR2 FQNEAQ. The CDR3 DNA sequence: TGTGCCAGCAGCTCGACGGGACTTCTATACAATGAGCAGTTCTTC. As protein: CASSSTGLLYNEQFF. The whole variable domain, filled in from reference TRBV7-8 and TRBJ2-1, reads GAGVSQSPRYKVAKRGQDVALRCDPISGHVSLFWYQQALGQGPEFLTYFQNEAQLDKSGLPSDRFFAERPEGSVSTLKIQRTQQEDSAVYLCASSSTGLLYNEQFFGPGTRLTVL.

This clone was detected only a few times. The chain is built from TRBV15 and TRBJ1-3, with 7 bases identical to TRBD1. V shed 4 bases and J 7 bases; nucleotides not matched to a gene: 7. The CDR3 runs to 14 residues. CDR1 and CDR2 from the germline V gene are LNHNV and YYDKDF (reference sequence). The CDR3 DNA sequence: TGTGCCACCAGCATCGGGACAGAGGCGAACACCATATATTTT. Encoded protein: CATSIGTEANTIYF.

The gene calls are TRBV5-1 and TRBJ2-5, with a possible D match to TRBD2 (6 bases). CDR3 length equals 13 residues. The ends were cut back, 0 bases at V and 5 bases at J, with 8 bases in the middle. Germline-derived CDR1 and CDR2 are SGHRS and YFSETQ. For the CDR3, the DNA is TGCGCCAGCAGCTTGGCTGGGGGGGAGACCCAGTACTTC. It codes for CASSLAGGETQYF.